One and the same sample provided the 17 T cell receptor beta chains below, sequenced in a study of CD8 T cells in Susac syndrome. Random hexamers primed reverse transcription of 0.5 to 1 ug RNA. TCRdb redid the calling of the immunoSEQ multiplex PCR reads with MiXCR, one entry per CDR3 protein. The sample has just over 150,000 distinct CDR3 sequences; around 95% are singletons. The material sequenced was CD8+ T cells from PBMCs. The receptor source for this set is a human donor with multiple sclerosis.

The gene calls are TRBV7-2 and TRBJ2-2; D gene unclear. Trimming took 4 bases from V and 6 from J, leaving 12 bases between them. This CDR3 is 14 amino acids long. The germline CDR1 and CDR2 sequences are SGHTA and FQGNSA. CDR3 sequence reads: CASSSDLSPGELFF. The CDR3 bases are TGTGCCAGCAGCTCGGACCTAAGCCCCGGGGAGCTGTTTTTT.

The chain couples TRBV27 to TRBJ1-2, with D perhaps matching TRBD1 (5 bases). Germline values: CDR1 MNHEY, CDR2 SMNVEV (reference sequence). CDR3 length equals 13 residues. Trimming shortened V by 5 bases and J by 6 bases, and 13 bases separated the two germline ends. Here the CDR3 reads CASSPIAGDGYTF. DNA for the CDR3: TGTGCCAGCAGTCCCATCGCGGGGGATGGCTACACCTTC.

This chain joins TRBV19 and TRBJ2-7, with D uncertain. V lost 1 base and J lost 2, with 12 bases in between. Germline V gene data show CDR1 as LNHDA and CDR2 as SQIVND (reference sequence). There are 15 residues in the CDR3. CDR3 bases: TGTGCCAGTAGTATAGTGGGCAGCTCCACCTACGAGCAGTACTTC. Translated, it gives CASSIVGSSTYEQYF.

This clonotype was detected only once. The chain links TRBV7-9 to TRBJ1-2; D unresolved. V was pared by 4 bases and J by 0 bases, with 15 bases between. Germline values: CDR1 SEHNR, CDR2 FQNEAQ (reference sequence). CDR3 length equals 16 residues. Here the CDR3 DNA reads TGTGCCAGCAGCTCTTCTTACCAGAGCTCTAACTATGGCTACACCTTC. Protein: CASSSSYQSSNYGYTF.

This chain joins TRBV9 and TRBJ1-1, with D unresolved. Germline V gene sequence: CDR1 SGDLS, CDR2 YYNGEE. The CDR3 extends over 15 amino acids. The V and J ends lost 0 bases and 0 bases respectively, with 9 bases between them. The CDR3 coding sequence is TGTGCCAGCAGCGTAGGCGGAGATTTGAACACTGAAGCTTTCTTT. It translates to CASSVGGDLNTEAFF.

CDR3 in DNA: TGTGCCAGCAGCCCCGGAATGGGTACGCACGAGCAGTACGTC. It yields the protein CASSPGMGTHEQYV. J is TRBJ2-7 and V is TRBV7-8; D remains ambiguous. The CDR3 is 14 amino acids. Germline V gene sequence: CDR1 SGHVS, CDR2 FQNEAQ. The V end lost 5 bases, the J end lost 5 bases, and 16 bases lay between the germline ends.

V gene TRBV5-4 combines with J gene TRBJ1-2; the D gene is possibly TRBD1 (5 bases). Germline lookup yields CDR1 SGHNT and CDR2 YYREEE (reference sequence). V dropped 4 bases and J dropped 10 bases, with 17 bases sitting between them. CDR3 length equals 13 residues. CDR3 protein: CASSLGGPPAYTF. Written as DNA, the CDR3 is TGTGCCAGCAGCCTGGGGGGACCCCCCGCCTACACCTTC.

The chain joins TRBV19 to TRBJ1-2, with D possibly TRBD1 on 5 matching bases. Between the trimmed V and J ends, which lost 6 bases and 7 bases, there was a span of 21 bases. The CDR3 is 15 amino acids. Germline CDR1 reads LNHDA; CDR2 reads SQIVND (reference sequence). CDR3 sequence: CASRVGDRSKGGYTF. The CDR3 nucleotides are TGTGCCAGTAGAGTTGGGGACCGCTCTAAAGGTGGCTACACCTTC.

The chain joins TRBV19 to TRBJ2-5; 10 positions match TRBD1. V dropped 5 bases and J dropped 5; count of bases not matched to a gene: 8. The CDR3 has 15 residues. Germline assignment: CDR1 LNHDA and CDR2 SQIVND (reference sequence). CDR3: CASSRTGGFLETQYF. CDR3 nucleotides: TGTGCCAGTAGTCGGACAGGGGGATTTTTGGAGACCCAGTACTTC.

This sequence joins TRBV6-1 and TRBJ1-6, with unresolved D. Germline loops: CDR1 MNHNS, CDR2 SASEGT. The CDR3 runs 15 residues. Trimming removed 2 bases at V and 8 bases at J, with 13 bases between. The CDR3 DNA follows: TGTGCCAGCAGTGAAATCGCCCAGAGGGATTCACCCCTCCACTTT. It codes for CASSEIAQRDSPLHF.

The V call is TRBV7-9, the J call TRBJ1-5, with D uncertain. Germline-derived CDR1 and CDR2 are SEHNR and FQNEAQ (reference sequence). There are 13 residues in the CDR3. The V and J ends lost 5 bases and 0 bases respectively, with 5 bases between them. The CDR3 DNA reads TGTGCCAGCAGCCCATATAGCAATCAGCCCCAGCATTTT. Protein product: CASSPYSNQPQHF.

The CDR3 bases are TGTGCCTCAACAGGGGGCATGGGCACCGGGGAGCTGTTTTTT. This gives the protein CASTGGMGTGELFF. The rearrangement links TRBV10-3 to TRBJ2-2; 9 bases match TRBD1. This CDR3 contains 14 residues. With 11 bases clipped from V and 4 bases from J, the junction kept 8 bases outside the gene matches. CDR1 is ENHRY, CDR2 SYGVKD, per germline.

This chain joins TRBV27 and TRBJ2-1; D not certain. Trimming took off 3 bases at V and 0 bases at J, with 6 bases between the two ends. The CDR3 runs to 14 residues. Germline V gene lookup returns CDR1 MNHEY and CDR2 SMNVEV (reference sequence). This CDR3 reads CASSLRSSYNEQFF. The CDR3 DNA reads as TGTGCCAGCAGTTTGAGGAGCTCCTACAATGAGCAGTTCTTC.

The chain employs TRBV7-8 and TRBJ2-5; D is unresolved. Germline CDR1 SGHVS, CDR2 FQNEAQ. CDR3 length: 11 amino acids. Trimming shortened V by 5 bases and J by 7 bases, and 8 bases separated the two germline ends. CDR3 nucleotide sequence: TGTGCCAGCAGCGATGAATGGACCCAGTACTTC. Encoded protein: CASSDEWTQYF.

The chain joins TRBV2 to TRBJ2-1, with 11 bases lining up with TRBD2. The CDR3 runs 18 residues. With 4 bases clipped from V and 0 bases from J, the junction kept 8 bases outside the gene matches. Germline CDR1 is SNHLY and CDR2 is FYNNEI. DNA for the CDR3: TGTGCCAGCAGTGTCTCTAGCGGGGGGCCTCCCTCCTACAATGAGCAGTTCTTC. Protein sequence: CASSVSSGGPPSYNEQFF.

The chain has TRBV27 and TRBJ1-2; maybe TRBD1 (5 bases). There are 14 residues in the CDR3. V was cut by 3 bases and J by 5 bases, with 13 bases left in between. Germline V gene data show CDR1 as MNHEY and CDR2 as SMNVEV (reference sequence). CDR3 in DNA: TGTGCCAGCAGTTTGGGGGTAATCGGTTATGGCTACACCTTC. Protein sequence: CASSLGVIGYGYTF.

The chain joins TRBV21-1 to TRBJ2-1; whether TRBD1, the table's D call, matches the DNA was not checked. TRBV21-1 represents a pseudogene. The length of the CDR3 is 14 residues. The CDR3 DNA reads TGTGCCAGCAGCAAAGGGCCCCAAAGGGGGGAGCAGTTCTTC. Translated, it gives CASSKGPQRGEQFF.